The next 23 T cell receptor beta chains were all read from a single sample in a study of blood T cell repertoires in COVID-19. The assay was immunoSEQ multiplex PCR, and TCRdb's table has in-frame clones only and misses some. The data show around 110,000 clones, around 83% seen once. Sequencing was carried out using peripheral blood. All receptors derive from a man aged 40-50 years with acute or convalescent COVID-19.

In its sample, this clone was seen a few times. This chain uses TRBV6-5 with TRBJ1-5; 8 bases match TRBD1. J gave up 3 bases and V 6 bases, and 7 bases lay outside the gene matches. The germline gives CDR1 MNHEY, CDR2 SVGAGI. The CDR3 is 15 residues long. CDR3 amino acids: CASRTDRGNNQPQHF. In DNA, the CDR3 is TGTGCCAGCAGGACTGACAGGGGAAACAATCAGCCCCAGCATTTT.

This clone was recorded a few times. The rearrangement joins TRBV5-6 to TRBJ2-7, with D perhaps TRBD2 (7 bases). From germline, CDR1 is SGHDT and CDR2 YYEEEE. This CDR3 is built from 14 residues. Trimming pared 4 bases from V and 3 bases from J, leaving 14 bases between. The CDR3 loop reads CASSLGGGGYEQYF. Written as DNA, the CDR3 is TGTGCCAGCAGCCTTGGGGGAGGGGGCTACGAGCAGTACTTC.

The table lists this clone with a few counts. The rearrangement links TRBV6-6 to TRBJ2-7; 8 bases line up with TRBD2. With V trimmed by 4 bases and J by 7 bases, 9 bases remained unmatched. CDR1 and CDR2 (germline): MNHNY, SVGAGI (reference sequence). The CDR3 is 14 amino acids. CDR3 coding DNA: TGTGCCAGCAGTTCCGCTAGCGGGCTTAGAGAGCAGTACTTC. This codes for CASSSASGLREQYF.

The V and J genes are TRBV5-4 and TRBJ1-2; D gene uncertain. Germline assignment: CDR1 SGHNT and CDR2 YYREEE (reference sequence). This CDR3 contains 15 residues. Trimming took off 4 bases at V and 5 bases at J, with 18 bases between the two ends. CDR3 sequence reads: CASSPLDRDDYGYTF. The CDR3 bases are TGTGCCAGCAGCCCCCTCGACCGGGATGATTATGGCTACACCTTC.

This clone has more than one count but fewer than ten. The CDR3 sequence: CASSLNTSGRPVEQYF. As DNA, the CDR3 is TGTGCCAGCAGCCTAAATACTAGCGGGAGGCCGGTCGAGCAGTACTTC. V usage is TRBV28 and J usage is TRBJ2-7, with 12 bases aligning to TRBD2. Germline V CDR1 and CDR2: MDHEN, SYDVKM. Trimming at V came to 6 bases and at J to 6 bases, leaving 12 bases not matched to a gene. The CDR3 is made up of 16 amino acids.

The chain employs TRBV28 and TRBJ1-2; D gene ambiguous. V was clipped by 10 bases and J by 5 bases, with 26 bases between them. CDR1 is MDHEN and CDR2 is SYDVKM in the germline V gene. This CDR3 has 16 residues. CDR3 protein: CATCCPEGSFRYGYTF. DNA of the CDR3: TGTGCCACATGTTGCCCAGAGGGCTCCTTTCGGTATGGCTACACCTTC.

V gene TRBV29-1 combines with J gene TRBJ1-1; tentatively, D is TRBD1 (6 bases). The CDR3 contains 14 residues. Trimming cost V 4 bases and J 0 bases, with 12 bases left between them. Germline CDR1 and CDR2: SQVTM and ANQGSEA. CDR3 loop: CSVASDSLNTEAFF. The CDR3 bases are TGCAGCGTTGCCTCGGACAGCCTGAACACTGAAGCTTTCTTT. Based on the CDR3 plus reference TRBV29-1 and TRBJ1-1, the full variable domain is SAVISQKPSRDICQRGTSLTIQCQVDSQVTMMFWYRQQPGQSLTLIATANQGSEATYESGFVIDKFPISRPNLTFSTLTVSNMSPEDSSIYLCSVASDSLNTEAFFGQGTRLTVV.

CDR3 residues: CASSFQGNQPQHF. CDR3 coding DNA: TGTGCCAGCAGTTTCCAGGGGAATCAGCCCCAGCATTTT. The rearrangement links TRBV12-3 or TRBV12-4 to TRBJ1-5; a weak D match, TRBD1 (6 bases). Trimming shortened V by 3 bases and J by 4 bases, and 7 bases separated the two germline ends. CDR3 size: 13 residues.

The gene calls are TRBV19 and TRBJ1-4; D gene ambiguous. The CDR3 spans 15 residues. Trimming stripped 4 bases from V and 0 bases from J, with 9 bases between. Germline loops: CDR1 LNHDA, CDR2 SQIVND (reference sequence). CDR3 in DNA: TGTGCCAGTAGTACCCAGGCTTCAACTAATGAAAAACTGTTTTTT. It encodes CASSTQASTNEKLFF.

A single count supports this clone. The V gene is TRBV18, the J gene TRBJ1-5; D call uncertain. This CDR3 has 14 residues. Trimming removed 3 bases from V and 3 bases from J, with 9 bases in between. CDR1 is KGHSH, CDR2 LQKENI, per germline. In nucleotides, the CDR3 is TGTGCCAGCTCACCGAGTGATCTCAATCAGCCCCAGCATTTT. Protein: CASSPSDLNQPQHF. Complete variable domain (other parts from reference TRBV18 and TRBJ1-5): NAGVMQNPRHLVRRRGQEARLRCSPMKGHSHVYWYRQLPEEGLKFMVYLQKENIIDESGMPKERFSAEFPKEGPSILRIQQVVRGDSAAYFCASSPSDLNQPQHFGDGTRLSIL.

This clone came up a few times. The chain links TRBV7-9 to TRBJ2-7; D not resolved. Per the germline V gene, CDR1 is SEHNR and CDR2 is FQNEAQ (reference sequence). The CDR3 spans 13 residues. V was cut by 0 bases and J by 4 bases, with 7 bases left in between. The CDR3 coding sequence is TGTGCCAGCAGCTTAGCGTCCCAATACGAGCAGTACTTC. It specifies CASSLASQYEQYF.

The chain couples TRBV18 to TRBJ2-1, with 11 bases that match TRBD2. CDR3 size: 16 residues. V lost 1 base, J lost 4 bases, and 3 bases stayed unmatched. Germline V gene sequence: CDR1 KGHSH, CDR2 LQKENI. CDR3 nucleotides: TGTGCCAGCTCACCACTAGCGGGAGGGGTATACAATGAGCAGTTCTTC. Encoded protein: CASSPLAGGVYNEQFF.

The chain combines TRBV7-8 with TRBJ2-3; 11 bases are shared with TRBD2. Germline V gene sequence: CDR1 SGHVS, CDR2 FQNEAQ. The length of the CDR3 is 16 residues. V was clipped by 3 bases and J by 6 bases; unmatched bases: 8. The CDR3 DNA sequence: TGTGCCAGCAGCTTTCTAGCGGGGGGCCTGGCCGATACGCAGTATTTT. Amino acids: CASSFLAGGLADTQYF.

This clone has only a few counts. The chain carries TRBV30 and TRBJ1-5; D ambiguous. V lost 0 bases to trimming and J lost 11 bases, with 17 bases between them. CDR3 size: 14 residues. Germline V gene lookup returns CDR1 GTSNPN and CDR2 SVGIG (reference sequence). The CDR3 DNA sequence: TGTGCCTGGAGTGTAATGGTATCCGTACCAGCCCAGCATTTT. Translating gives CAWSVMVSVPAQHF.

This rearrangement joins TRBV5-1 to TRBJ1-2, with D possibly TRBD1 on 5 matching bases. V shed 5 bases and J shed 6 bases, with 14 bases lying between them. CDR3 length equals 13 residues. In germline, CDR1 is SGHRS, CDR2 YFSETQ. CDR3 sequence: CASRPRGSDGYTF. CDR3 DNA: TGCGCCAGCAGACCACGGGGGAGCGATGGCTACACCTTC.

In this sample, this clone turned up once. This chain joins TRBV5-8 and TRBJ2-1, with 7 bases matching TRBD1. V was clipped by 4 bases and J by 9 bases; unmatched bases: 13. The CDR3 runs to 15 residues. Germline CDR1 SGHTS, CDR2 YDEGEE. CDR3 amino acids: CASSNSGGVNGEQFF. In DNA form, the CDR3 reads TGTGCCAGCAGCAATTCAGGGGGAGTAAACGGTGAGCAGTTCTTC.

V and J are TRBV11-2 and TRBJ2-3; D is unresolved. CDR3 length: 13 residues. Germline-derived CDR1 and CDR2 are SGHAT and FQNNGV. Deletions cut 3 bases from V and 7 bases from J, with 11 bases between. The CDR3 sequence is CASSFTRMYTQYF. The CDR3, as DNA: TGTGCCAGCAGCTTTACCAGGATGTATACGCAGTATTTT.

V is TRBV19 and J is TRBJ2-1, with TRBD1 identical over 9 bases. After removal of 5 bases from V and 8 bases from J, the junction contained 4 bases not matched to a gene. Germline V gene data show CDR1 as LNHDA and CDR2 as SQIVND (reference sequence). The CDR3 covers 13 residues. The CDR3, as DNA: TGTGCCAGTAGTTTGGACAGGGGCGATGAGCAGTTCTTC. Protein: CASSLDRGDEQFF.

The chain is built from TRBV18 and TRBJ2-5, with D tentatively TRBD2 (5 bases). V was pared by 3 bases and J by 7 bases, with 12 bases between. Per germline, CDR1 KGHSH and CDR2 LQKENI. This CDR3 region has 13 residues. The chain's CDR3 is CASSPLEGGTQYF. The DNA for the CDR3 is TGTGCCAGCTCACCTCTAGAGGGCGGGACCCAGTACTTC. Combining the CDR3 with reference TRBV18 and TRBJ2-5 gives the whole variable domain NAGVMQNPRHLVRRRGQEARLRCSPMKGHSHVYWYRQLPEEGLKFMVYLQKENIIDESGMPKERFSAEFPKEGPSILRIQQVVRGDSAAYFCASSPLEGGTQYFGPGTRLLVL.

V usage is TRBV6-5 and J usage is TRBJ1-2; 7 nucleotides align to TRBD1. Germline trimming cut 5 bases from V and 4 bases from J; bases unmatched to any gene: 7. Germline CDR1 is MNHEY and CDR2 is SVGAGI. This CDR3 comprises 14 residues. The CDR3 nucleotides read TGTGCCAGCAGTCACAGGGACAGAATCTATGGCTACACCTTC. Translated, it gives CASSHRDRIYGYTF.

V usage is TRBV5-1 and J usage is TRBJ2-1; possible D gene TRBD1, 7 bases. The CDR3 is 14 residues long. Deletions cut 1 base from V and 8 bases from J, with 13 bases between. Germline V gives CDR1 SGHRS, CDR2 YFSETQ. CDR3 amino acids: CASSLSGGGHEQFF. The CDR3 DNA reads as TGCGCCAGCAGCTTGTCAGGAGGGGGCCATGAGCAGTTCTTC. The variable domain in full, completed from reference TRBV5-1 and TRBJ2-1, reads KAGVTQTPRYLIKTRGQQVTLSCSPISGHRSVSWYQQTPGQGLQFLFEYFSETQRNKGNFPGRFSGRQFSNSRSEMNVSTLELGDSALYLCASSLSGGGHEQFFGPGTRLTVL.

CDR3 protein: CASSPDRFSYEQYF. The CDR3 nucleotides read TGTGCCAGCAGCCCGGACAGGTTTTCCTACGAGCAGTACTTC. V usage is TRBV9 and J usage is TRBJ2-7, with 7 bases matching TRBD1. From germline, CDR1 is SGDLS and CDR2 YYNGEE. J gave up 1 base and V 4 bases, and 5 bases lay outside the gene matches. CDR3 length equals 14 residues.

DNA for the CDR3: TGTGCCAGCAGCCAATTGGGGACGGGAGGAGATACGCAGTATTTT. Protein sequence: CASSQLGTGGDTQYF. The chain uses TRBV3-1 (or the pseudogene TRBV3-2) and TRBJ2-3; 7 positions agree with TRBD2. Germline lookup yields CDR1 LGHDT and CDR2 YNNKEL (reference sequence). This CDR3 contains 15 residues. V shed 2 bases, J shed 5 bases, and the junction held 7 bases outside the gene matches.